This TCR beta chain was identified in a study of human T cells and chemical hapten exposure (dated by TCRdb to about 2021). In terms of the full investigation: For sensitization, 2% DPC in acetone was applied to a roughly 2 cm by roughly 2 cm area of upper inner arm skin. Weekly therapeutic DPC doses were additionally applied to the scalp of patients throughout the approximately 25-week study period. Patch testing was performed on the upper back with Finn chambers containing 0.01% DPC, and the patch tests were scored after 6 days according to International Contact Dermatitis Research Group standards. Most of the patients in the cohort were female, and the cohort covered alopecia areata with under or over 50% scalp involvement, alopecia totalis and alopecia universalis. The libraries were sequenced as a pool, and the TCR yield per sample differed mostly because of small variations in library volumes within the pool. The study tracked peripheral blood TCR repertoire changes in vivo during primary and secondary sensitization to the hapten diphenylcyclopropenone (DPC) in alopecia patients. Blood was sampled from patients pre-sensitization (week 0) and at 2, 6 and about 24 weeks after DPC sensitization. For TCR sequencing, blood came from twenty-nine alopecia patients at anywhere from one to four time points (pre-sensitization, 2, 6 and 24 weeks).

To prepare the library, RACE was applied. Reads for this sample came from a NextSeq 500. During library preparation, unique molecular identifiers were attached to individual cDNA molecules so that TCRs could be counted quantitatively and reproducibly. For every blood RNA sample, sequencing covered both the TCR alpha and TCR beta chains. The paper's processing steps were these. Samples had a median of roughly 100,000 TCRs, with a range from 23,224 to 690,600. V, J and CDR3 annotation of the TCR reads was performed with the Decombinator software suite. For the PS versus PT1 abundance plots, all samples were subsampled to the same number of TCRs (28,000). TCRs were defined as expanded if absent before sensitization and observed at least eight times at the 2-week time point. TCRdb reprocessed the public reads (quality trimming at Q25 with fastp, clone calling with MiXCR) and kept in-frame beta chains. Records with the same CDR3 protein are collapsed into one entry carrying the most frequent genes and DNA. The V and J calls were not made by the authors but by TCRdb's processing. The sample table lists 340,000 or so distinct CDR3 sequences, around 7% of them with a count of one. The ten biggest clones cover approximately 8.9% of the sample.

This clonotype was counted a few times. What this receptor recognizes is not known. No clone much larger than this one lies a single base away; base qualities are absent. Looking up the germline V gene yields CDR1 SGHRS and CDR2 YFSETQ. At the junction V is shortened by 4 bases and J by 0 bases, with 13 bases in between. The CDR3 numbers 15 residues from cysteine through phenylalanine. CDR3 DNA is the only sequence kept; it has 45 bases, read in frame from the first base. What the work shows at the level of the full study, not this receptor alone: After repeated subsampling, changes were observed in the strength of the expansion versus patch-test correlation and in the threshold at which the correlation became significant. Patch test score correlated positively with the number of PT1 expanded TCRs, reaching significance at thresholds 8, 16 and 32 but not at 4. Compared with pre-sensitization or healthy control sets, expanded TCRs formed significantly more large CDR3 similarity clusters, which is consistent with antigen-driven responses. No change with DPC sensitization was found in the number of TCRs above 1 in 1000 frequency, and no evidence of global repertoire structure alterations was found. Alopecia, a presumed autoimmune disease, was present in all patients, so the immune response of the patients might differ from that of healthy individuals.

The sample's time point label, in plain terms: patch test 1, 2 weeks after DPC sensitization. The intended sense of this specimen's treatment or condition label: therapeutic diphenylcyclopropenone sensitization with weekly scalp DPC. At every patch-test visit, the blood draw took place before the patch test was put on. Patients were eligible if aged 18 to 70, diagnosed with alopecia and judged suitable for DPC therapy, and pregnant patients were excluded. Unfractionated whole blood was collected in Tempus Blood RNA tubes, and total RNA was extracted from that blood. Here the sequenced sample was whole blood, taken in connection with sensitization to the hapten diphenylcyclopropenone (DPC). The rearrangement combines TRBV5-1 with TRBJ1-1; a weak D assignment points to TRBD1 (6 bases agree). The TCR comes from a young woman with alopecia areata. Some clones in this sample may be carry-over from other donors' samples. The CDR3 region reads CASSTRGTLNTEAFF. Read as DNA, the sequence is TGCGCCAGCAGCACAAGGGGGACCCTGAACACTGAAGCTTTCTTT. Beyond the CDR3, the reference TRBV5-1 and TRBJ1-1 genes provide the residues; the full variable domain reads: KAGVTQTPRYLIKTRGQQVTLSCSPISGHRSVSWYQQTPGQGLQFLFEYFSETQRNKGNFPGRFSGRQFSNSRSEMNVSTLELGDSALYLCASSTRGTLNTEAFFGQGTRLTVV.